One and the same sample provided the 19 T cell receptor beta chains below, sequenced in a study of OX40 agonist ivuxolimab in advanced cancers. TCRdb's copy holds only in-frame clones and misses some; the assay was immunoSEQ multiplex PCR. The table lists around 100,000 clones, under 95% of them singletons. The sample here was CD4+ or CD8+ T cells sorted from blood, taken in a trial of the OX40 agonist ivuxolimab. The receptors stem from an adult with an advanced solid tumor such as melanoma, head and neck, liver or kidney cancer.

The sample holds one count of this clone. The chain carries TRBV7-9 and TRBJ2-2; D uncertain. Germline-derived CDR1 and CDR2 are SEHNR and FQNEAQ (reference sequence). The CDR3 has 15 amino acids. V was cut by 1 base and J by 2 bases, with 8 bases left in between. CDR3 sequence (DNA): TGTGCCAGCAGCTTAGGCCCGACTAACACCGGGGAGCTGTTTTTT. Protein: CASSLGPTNTGELFF.

J is TRBJ2-1 and V is TRBV5-8, with D possibly being TRBD2 (6 bases). The CDR3 sequence is 14 residues long. Germline V gives CDR1 SGHTS, CDR2 YDEGEE. V was pared by 0 bases and J by 7 bases, with 11 bases between. CDR3 nucleotide sequence: TGTGCCAGCAGCTTGGGAGGAGGGCGTAATGAGCAGTTCTTC. It codes for CASSLGGGRNEQFF.

The chain uses TRBV9 and TRBJ1-3; no clear D gene. The germline CDR1 and CDR2 sequences are SGDLS and YYNGEE. The CDR3 has 16 residues. Trimming removed 0 bases at V and 0 bases at J, with 10 bases between. The CDR3: CASSVGGPLSGNTIYF. CDR3 DNA sequence: TGTGCCAGCAGCGTAGGAGGACCGCTCTCTGGAAACACCATATATTTT.

This chain connects TRBV4-2 to TRBJ1-2; D gene ambiguous. Per germline, CDR1 LGHNA and CDR2 YNFKEQ. The ends were cut back, 4 bases at V and 0 bases at J, with 12 bases in the middle. This CDR3 is 15 amino acids long. CDR3 in amino acids: CASSPKRRTNYGYTF. The CDR3 bases are TGTGCCAGCAGCCCCAAGCGACGGACTAACTATGGCTACACCTTC.

The chain joins TRBV10-3 to TRBJ1-1; D is perhaps TRBD1 (6 bases). The CDR3 extends over 13 amino acids. Trimming pared 5 bases from V and 1 base from J, leaving 8 bases between. In germline, CDR1 is ENHRY, CDR2 SYGVKD. The CDR3 bases are TGTGCCATCAGTTCGACAGGGAACACTGAAGCTTTCTTT. It translates to CAISSTGNTEAFF.

The rearrangement joins TRBV27 to TRBJ1-4; TRBD1 might be the D (6 bases). Between the trimmed V and J ends, which lost 7 bases and 7 bases, there was a span of 16 bases. The length of the CDR3 is 14 residues. CDR1 and CDR2 (germline): MNHEY, SMNVEV (reference sequence). DNA of the CDR3: TGTGCCAGCACCGCACAGGGTTTTGCTGAAAAACTGTTTTTT. This sequence encodes CASTAQGFAEKLFF.

Points on this clone: Its ends do not fully match the called genes, so a read error is possible. The V and J genes are TRBV4-1 and TRBJ2-1; D possibly matches TRBD1 or TRBD2 (7 bases each). The length of the CDR3 is 18 residues. Germline V CDR1 and CDR2: MGHRA, YSYEKL. CDR3 protein: CASTQTGGGGAGVDGQFF. The CDR3 DNA reads TGCGCCAGCACCCAAACGGGAGGAGGGGGCGCCGGGGTGGACGGGCAGTTCTTC.

This chain joins TRBV11-2 and TRBJ2-7; 7 nucleotides line up with TRBD1. This CDR3 has 13 amino acids. Germline CDR1 SGHAT, CDR2 FQNNGV. V dropped 5 bases and J dropped 6; count of bases not matched to a gene: 7. CDR3 sequence (DNA): TGTGCCAGCAGCCCCGACAGGGTAAGCGAGCAGTACTTC. This translates into CASSPDRVSEQYF.

The chain carries TRBV2 and TRBJ1-5; possible D gene TRBD1, 5 bases. Germline CDR1 SNHLY, CDR2 FYNNEI. V was pared by 6 bases and J by 2 bases, with 17 bases between. The CDR3 has 16 amino acids. The CDR3 nucleotides are TGTGCCAGCAGGGTTGACGGGACCCTAGGCAATCAGCCCCAGCATTTT. It codes for CASRVDGTLGNQPQHF. The full variable domain, in which reference TRBV2 and TRBJ1-5 provide the parts outside the CDR3, is EPEVTQTPSHQVTQMGQEVILRCVPISNHLYFYWYRQILGQKVEFLVSFYNNEISEKSEIFDDQFSVERPDGSNFTLKIRSTKLEDSAMYFCASRVDGTLGNQPQHFGDGTRLSIL.

The V and J genes are TRBV18 and TRBJ1-2; D is undetermined. Trimming removed 2 bases at V and 4 bases at J, with 14 bases between. CDR1 is KGHSH and CDR2 is LQKENI in the germline V gene. The CDR3 has 15 residues. The CDR3 is CASSPIEGEGYGYTF. The CDR3 DNA is TGTGCCAGCTCACCAATTGAGGGCGAAGGCTATGGCTACACCTTC.

For this clone: One junction end does not reproduce the germline sequence, and a read error may be involved. This rearrangement joins TRBV4-2 to TRBJ2-5; D is perhaps TRBD1 or TRBD2 (6 bases each). This CDR3 is built from 15 residues. Germline assignment: CDR1 LGHNA and CDR2 YNFKEQ. The CDR3: CASSKDGGHGGTQYF. In DNA form, the CDR3 reads TGTGCCAGCAGCAAAGACGGGGGCCACGGGGGGACCCAGTACTTC.

In its sample, this clone was seen once. The chain uses TRBV5-4 and TRBJ2-6; 9 positions match TRBD2. Per germline, CDR1 SGHNT and CDR2 YYREEE (reference sequence). This CDR3 has 17 amino acids. Trimming took 2 bases from V and 0 from J; bases not matched to a gene: 3. The CDR3 here is CASSFGLANSGANVLTF. The CDR3 DNA reads TGTGCCAGCAGCTTTGGACTAGCGAACTCTGGGGCCAACGTCCTGACTTTC. The full variable domain, with the rest looked up from reference TRBV5-4 and TRBJ2-6, is ETGVTQSPTHLIKTRGQQVTLRCSSQSGHNTVSWYQQALGQGPQFIFQYYREEENGRGNFPPRFSGLQFPNYSSELNVNALELDDSALYLCASSFGLANSGANVLTFGAGSRLTVL.

V is TRBV28 and J is TRBJ2-1, with D tentatively TRBD2 (6 bases). This CDR3 contains 16 residues. Germline-derived CDR1 and CDR2 are MDHEN and SYDVKM. Trimming pared 6 bases from V and 4 bases from J, leaving 19 bases between. The CDR3 DNA is TGTGCCAGCAGCGTAAGCGGGCGCGGGGATTACAATGAGCAGTTCTTC. It specifies CASSVSGRGDYNEQFF.

This chain joins TRBV2 and TRBJ2-7; 9 nucleotides agree with TRBD2. The CDR3 totals 15 residues. Germline CDR1 and CDR2: SNHLY and FYNNEI. The junction had 10 bases not matched to a gene; V was cut back by 3 bases and J by 7 bases. The DNA for the CDR3 is TGTGCCAGCAGTGACGCGGTAGCGGGAGATGAAGAGCAGTACTTC. Its translation: CASSDAVAGDEEQYF.

V and J are TRBV7-9 and TRBJ2-2; a weak D match, TRBD1 (6 bases). V was cut by 3 bases and J by 0 bases, with 11 bases left in between. This CDR3 spans 16 amino acids. Germline CDR1 and CDR2: SEHNR and FQNEAQ (reference sequence). The CDR3 nucleotides are TGTGCCAGCAGCTTGACCGGGACAACGAACACCGGGGAGCTGTTTTTT. Protein sequence: CASSLTGTTNTGELFF.

This chain joins TRBV5-8 and TRBJ1-5; possible D gene TRBD1, 6 bases. CDR1 is SGHTS, CDR2 YDEGEE, per germline. Trimming stripped 7 bases from V and 2 bases from J, with 13 bases between. This CDR3 has 14 residues. Here the CDR3 reads CASVSGHGNQPQHF. CDR3 bases: TGTGCCAGCGTTTCGGGACACGGCAATCAGCCCCAGCATTTT. The complete variable domain, with remaining parts taken from reference TRBV5-8 and TRBJ1-5, reads EAGVTQSPTHLIKTRGQQATLRCSPISGHTSVYWYQQALGLGLQFLLWYDEGEERNRGNFPPRFSGRQFPNYSSELNVNALELEDSALYLCASVSGHGNQPQHFGDGTRLSIL.

This clone was seen just once. The rearrangement links TRBV23-1 to TRBJ2-3, with 7 nucleotides matching TRBD2. TRBV23-1 is labeled an ORF, and its function is uncertain. This CDR3 has 15 amino acids. Losses at the gene ends were 4 bases for V and 4 bases for J; bases not matched to a gene: 8. CDR3 sequence (DNA): TGCGCCAGCAGTCCCTGGGGGGGATACTCAGATACGCAGTATTTT. Residues: CASSPWGGYSDTQYF.

The V and J genes are TRBV5-1 and TRBJ2-1; maybe TRBD1 (5 bases). V lost 0 bases to trimming and J lost 1 base, with 11 bases between them. CDR1 is SGHRS, CDR2 YFSETQ, per germline. There are 16 residues in the CDR3. CDR3 bases: TGCGCCAGCAGCTTGGATTGGGGCGTATCCTACAATGAGCAGTTCTTC. Translation gives CASSLDWGVSYNEQFF.

This chain connects TRBV5-1 to TRBJ1-1; 8 bases are shared with TRBD1. J gave up 0 bases and V 5 bases, and 9 bases lay outside the gene matches. Germline V gene data show CDR1 as SGHRS and CDR2 as YFSETQ. CDR3 length equals 16 residues. The chain's CDR3 is CASSSGRQGLNTEAFF. CDR3 DNA: TGCGCCAGCAGTTCGGGAAGACAGGGGTTGAACACTGAAGCTTTCTTT.